This is a list of T cell receptor beta chains from one sample in a study of cytomegalovirus exposure and HLA in healthy donors. The table came from immunoSEQ multiplex PCR; TCRdb's copy has only in-frame clones and leaves some out. The data contain 90,000 to 120,000 clones, around 77% of them singletons. Sequenced sample: PBMCs. The receptor set was obtained from a male donor in good health and CMV-seronegative. Each CDR3 is given with its conserved first and last residue. Each record gives: D gene, V gene, J gene, clone size, CDR3 protein, CDR3 DNA. The D gene is left open where the match is weak. Size is omitted from some rows. Given values are once, few, many or a class for expanded clones.

D gene: .; V gene: TRBV2; J gene: TRBJ2-3; clone size: .; CDR3 protein: CASSEGGGRGTDTQYF; CDR3 DNA: TGTGCCAGCAGTGAGGGTGGGGGCAGGGGAACAGATACGCAGTATTTT
D gene: TRBD1; V gene: TRBV2; J gene: TRBJ2-5; clone size: .; CDR3 protein: CASSEALLGQGQETQYF; CDR3 DNA: TGTGCCAGCAGTGAAGCGCTCTTAGGACAGGGACAAGAGACCCAGTACTTC
D gene: TRBD1; V gene: TRBV11-2; J gene: TRBJ1-1; clone size: .; CDR3 protein: CASSRYRDRNTEAFF; CDR3 DNA: TGTGCCAGCAGCCGATACCGGGACAGGAACACTGAAGCTTTCTTT
D gene: .; V gene: TRBV5-1; J gene: TRBJ2-2; clone size: .; CDR3 protein: CASSLSSGNTGELFF; CDR3 DNA: TGCGCCAGCAGCTTGTCCAGCGGGAACACCGGGGAGCTGTTTTTT
D gene: TRBD2; V gene: TRBV28; J gene: TRBJ2-7; clone size: few; CDR3 protein: CASSFPRLAGKTYEQYF; CDR3 DNA: TGTGCCAGCAGTTTCCCAAGACTAGCGGGTAAAACCTACGAGCAGTACTTC
D gene: .; V gene: TRBV7-2; J gene: TRBJ1-1; clone size: .; CDR3 protein: CASSLDGRLNTEAFF; CDR3 DNA: TGTGCCAGCAGCTTAGACGGCAGGTTGAACACTGAAGCTTTCTTT
D gene: .; V gene: TRBV7-9; J gene: TRBJ1-2; clone size: .; CDR3 protein: CASSLETAWFDYTF; CDR3 DNA: TGTGCCAGCAGCCTAGAGACAGCCTGGTTTGACTACACCTTC
D gene: .; V gene: TRBV18; J gene: TRBJ2-5; clone size: .; CDR3 protein: CASSPYLNGETQYF; CDR3 DNA: TGTGCCAGCTCACCATACCTAAACGGGGAGACCCAGTACTTC
D gene: TRBD2; V gene: TRBV5-6; J gene: TRBJ2-7; clone size: .; CDR3 protein: CASSPGTSGTREYF; CDR3 DNA: TGTGCCAGCAGTCCCGGGACTAGCGGGACGAGGGAGTACTTC
D gene: .; V gene: TRBV5-5; J gene: TRBJ2-7; clone size: .; CDR3 protein: CASSPLTLGRGKEYEQYF; CDR3 DNA: TGTGCCAGCAGCCCACTAACTCTAGGAAGGGGGAAAGAATACGAGCAGTACTTC
D gene: .; V gene: TRBV30; J gene: TRBJ1-2; clone size: .; CDR3 protein: CAWSITNGYTF; CDR3 DNA: TGTGCCTGGAGTATCACAAATGGCTACACCTTC
D gene: TRBD1; V gene: TRBV11-2; J gene: TRBJ2-7; clone size: .; CDR3 protein: CASSSGTGLSYEQYF; CDR3 DNA: TGTGCCAGCAGTTCCGGGACAGGGCTTAGCTACGAGCAGTACTTC
D gene: TRBD1; V gene: TRBV5-4; J gene: TRBJ2-7; clone size: few; CDR3 protein: CASSLGQGRDEQYF; CDR3 DNA: TGTGCCAGCAGCTTGGGACAGGGTCGCGACGAGCAGTACTTC
D gene: TRBD2; V gene: TRBV7-6; J gene: TRBJ2-3; clone size: .; CDR3 protein: CASSVRTSGNTDTQYF; CDR3 DNA: TGTGCCAGCAGCGTACGGACTAGCGGCAACACAGATACGCAGTATTTT
D gene: TRBD2; V gene: TRBV5-1; J gene: TRBJ2-5; clone size: .; CDR3 protein: CASSGGLGETQYF; CDR3 DNA: TGCGCCAGCAGCGGGGGACTAGGAGAGACCCAGTACTTC
D gene: .; V gene: TRBV6-6; J gene: TRBJ1-2; clone size: .; CDR3 protein: CASSYSTQGIGYTF; CDR3 DNA: TGTGCCAGCAGTTACTCGACCCAGGGTATTGGCTACACCTTC
D gene: .; V gene: TRBV2; J gene: TRBJ2-7; clone size: .; CDR3 protein: CASSTESGSYEQYF; CDR3 DNA: TGTGCCAGCAGCACCGAGAGCGGCTCCTACGAGCAGTACTTC
D gene: .; V gene: TRBV7-8; J gene: TRBJ2-7; clone size: .; CDR3 protein: CASSRILAGNYEQYF; CDR3 DNA: TGTGCCAGCAGCCGTATCTTGGCGGGGAACTACGAGCAGTACTTC
D gene: TRBD2; V gene: TRBV19; J gene: TRBJ2-7; clone size: .; CDR3 protein: CASRGTSGGMYEQYF; CDR3 DNA: TGTGCCAGTAGGGGGACTAGCGGAGGCATGTACGAGCAGTACTTC
D gene: .; V gene: TRBV7-6; J gene: TRBJ2-2; clone size: .; CDR3 protein: CASSLNIGLSVGTGELFF; CDR3 DNA: TGTGCCAGCAGCTTAAATATCGGACTATCTGTGGGCACCGGGGAGCTGTTTTTT
D gene: .; V gene: TRBV5-1; J gene: TRBJ2-3; clone size: .; CDR3 protein: CASTYGDQDTQYF; CDR3 DNA: TGCGCCAGCACTTACGGGGATCAAGATACGCAGTATTTT
D gene: TRBD2; V gene: TRBV5-1; J gene: TRBJ2-2; clone size: .; CDR3 protein: CASSLAAGPSGANTGELFF; CDR3 DNA: TGCGCCAGCAGCTTGGCGGCAGGGCCTAGCGGAGCGAACACCGGGGAGCTGTTTTTT
D gene: TRBD2; V gene: TRBV5-1; J gene: TRBJ2-3; clone size: .; CDR3 protein: CASSQHQLAGLTDTQYF; CDR3 DNA: TGCGCCAGCAGCCAACACCAACTAGCGGGACTGACAGATACGCAGTATTTT
D gene: .; V gene: TRBV5-1; J gene: TRBJ2-7; clone size: .; CDR3 protein: CASSLAQGTYEQYF; CDR3 DNA: TGCGCCAGCAGCTTGGCTCAGGGTACCTACGAGCAGTACTTC
D gene: TRBD1; V gene: TRBV4-1; J gene: TRBJ1-2; clone size: .; CDR3 protein: CASSQGTGVNYGYTF; CDR3 DNA: TGCGCCAGCAGCCAGGGGACAGGGGTCAACTATGGCTACACCTTC
D gene: .; V gene: TRBV5-6; J gene: TRBJ1-2; clone size: .; CDR3 protein: CASSLVTGSYGYTF; CDR3 DNA: TGTGCCAGCAGCTTGGTTACAGGGAGCTATGGCTACACCTTC
D gene: .; V gene: TRBV4-1; J gene: TRBJ2-3; clone size: once; CDR3 protein: CASSQGPADTDTQYF; CDR3 DNA: TGCGCCAGCAGCCAAGGACCGGCGGATACAGATACGCAGTATTTT
D gene: .; V gene: TRBV12-5; J gene: TRBJ1-5; clone size: .; CDR3 protein: CASGRDINQPQHF; CDR3 DNA: TGTGCTAGTGGTCGGGACATCAATCAGCCCCAGCATTTT
D gene: TRBD2; V gene: TRBV19; J gene: TRBJ2-7; clone size: .; CDR3 protein: CASSPIRVAGGNEQYF; CDR3 DNA: TGTGCCAGTAGCCCTATTCGAGTAGCGGGAGGGAACGAGCAGTACTTC
D gene: .; V gene: TRBV5-1; J gene: TRBJ1-3; clone size: .; CDR3 protein: CASSLDGSSGDTIYF; CDR3 DNA: TGCGCCAGCAGCTTGGACGGTAGCTCTGGAGACACCATATATTTT
D gene: TRBD2; V gene: TRBV30; J gene: TRBJ2-7; clone size: .; CDR3 protein: CAWSLAGVGEQYF; CDR3 DNA: TGTGCCTGGAGCCTAGCGGGAGTGGGCGAGCAGTACTTC
D gene: TRBD1; V gene: TRBV18; J gene: TRBJ2-1; clone size: once; CDR3 protein: CASSPGQGADEQFF; CDR3 DNA: TGTGCCAGCTCACCCGGACAGGGGGCGGATGAGCAGTTCTTC
D gene: TRBD2; V gene: TRBV10-2; J gene: TRBJ2-1; clone size: .; CDR3 protein: CASSESVIAGGLYNEQFF; CDR3 DNA: TGCGCCAGCAGTGAGTCGGTAATAGCGGGAGGGTTATACAATGAGCAGTTCTTC
D gene: .; V gene: TRBV6-1; J gene: TRBJ2-7; clone size: few; CDR3 protein: CASSRQGGWEQYF; CDR3 DNA: TGTGCCAGCAGTCGACAAGGCGGGTGGGAGCAGTACTTC